Following are 16 T cell receptor beta chains from one sample sequenced in a study of blood T cell repertoires in COVID-19. Clones were sequenced by immunoSEQ multiplex PCR, and TCRdb holds only the in-frame ones, with some missing. The profile covers under 300,000 clones, with under 90% appearing a single time and 9.4% taken by the ten largest. Sequencing used peripheral blood. These receptors came from a woman between 45 and 65 years old who had recovered from COVID-19.

The chain links TRBV6-5 to TRBJ1-3; a possible D gene is TRBD1 (6 bases). The CDR3 consists of 15 residues. Trimming shortened V by 0 bases and J by 4 bases, and 10 bases separated the two germline ends. The germline gives CDR1 MNHEY, CDR2 SVGAGI. DNA of the CDR3: TGTGCCAGCAGTTACTCGGGGACACAAGGAAACACCATATATTTT. Translating gives CASSYSGTQGNTIYF.

The chain employs TRBV14 and TRBJ1-1, with D perhaps matching TRBD1 (5 bases). The CDR3 has 14 residues. Germline lookup yields CDR1 SGHDN and CDR2 FVKESK. Trimming took off 1 base at V and 4 bases at J, with 10 bases between the two ends. DNA for the CDR3: TGTGCCAGCAGCCAAGCCAGGGAGGGCACTGAAGCTTTCTTT. This gives the protein CASSQAREGTEAFF.

V and J are TRBV18 and TRBJ2-1; 12 bases align to TRBD2. Trimming took 6 bases from V and 5 from J; bases not matched to a gene: 8. Germline CDR1 and CDR2: KGHSH and LQKENI. The CDR3 extends over 16 amino acids. The CDR3, as DNA: TGTGCCAGCTCTCGTGACTGGACTAGCGGGGACAATGAGCAGTTCTTC. It translates to CASSRDWTSGDNEQFF.

The chain couples TRBV12-3 or TRBV12-4 to TRBJ2-2; 7 positions match TRBD2. With V trimmed by 8 bases and J by 7 bases, 7 bases remained unmatched. The CDR3 has 13 residues. The CDR3, as DNA: TGTGCCAGCTCCTTGGCGGGAGTCGGGGAGCTGTTTTTT. Encoded protein: CASSLAGVGELFF.

J is TRBJ2-5 and V is TRBV28, with D tentatively TRBD1 (6 bases). V was clipped by 5 bases and J by 7 bases, with 11 bases between them. Germline CDR1 reads MDHEN; CDR2 reads SYDVKM. The CDR3 runs to 12 residues. The CDR3, as DNA: TGTGCCAGCAGTCTAACAGGGTGGACCCAGTACTTC. Its protein product is CASSLTGWTQYF.

The chain recombines TRBV6-6 with TRBJ2-3, with D perhaps TRBD2 (5 bases). Between the trimmed V and J ends, which lost 0 bases and 4 bases, there was a span of 5 bases. Germline V gene data show CDR1 as MNHNY and CDR2 as SVGAGI (reference sequence). The CDR3 runs to 13 residues. In nucleotides, the CDR3 is TGTGCCAGCAGTTACTCGAGGGCAGATACGCAGTATTTT. Amino acid sequence: CASSYSRADTQYF.

The CDR3 loop reads CASSPTNPGLGGYNEQFF. The CDR3, as DNA: TGTGCCAGCAGCCCCACTAACCCGGGCCTAGGGGGTTACAATGAGCAGTTCTTC. The rearrangement uses TRBV5-4 and TRBJ2-1, with D possibly being TRBD1 (6 bases). CDR3 length: 18 residues. Germline V gene sequence: CDR1 SGHNT, CDR2 YYREEE (reference sequence). Trimming took 4 bases from V and 4 from J, leaving 24 bases between them.

V is TRBV19 and J is TRBJ2-3, with TRBD2 identical over 10 bases. The V and J ends lost 4 bases and 4 bases, in that order; junction bases with no gene match: 17. CDR1 is LNHDA, CDR2 SQIVND, per germline (reference sequence). CDR3 length: 19 residues. CDR3 sequence: CASSTLPLLAGASADTQYF. The CDR3 DNA follows: TGTGCCAGTAGTACCCTCCCTCTCCTAGCGGGAGCCAGTGCAGATACGCAGTATTTT. Together with reference TRBV19 and TRBJ2-3, the CDR3 gives the full variable domain: DGGITQSPKYLFRKEGQNVTLSCEQNLNHDAMYWYRQDPGQGLRLIYYSQIVNDFQKGDIAEGYSVSREKKESFPLTVTSAQKNPTAFYLCASSTLPLLAGASADTQYFGPGTRLTVL.

This clone was seen once. The junction differs from germline at one of its ends, possibly a read error. The chain is built from TRBV4-3 and TRBJ1-2, with D possibly matching TRBD1 (5 bases). The CDR3 sequence is 18 residues long. CDR1 LGHNA and CDR2 YSLEER come from the germline V gene. In DNA, the CDR3 is TGCGCCAGCAGCCAAGAAACTGGGGCAGCTCGAGCGTCTTATGACTACACCTTC. This encodes CASSQETGAARASYDYTF.

The gene calls are TRBV4-3 and TRBJ1-6; D gene uncertain. The CDR3 totals 16 residues. Germline values: CDR1 LGHNA, CDR2 YSLEER. Trimming shortened V by 4 bases and J by 0 bases, and 10 bases separated the two germline ends. CDR3 nucleotide sequence: TGCGCCAGCAGCCCCCGCGGGAGCTCCTATAATTCACCCCTCCACTTT. Residues: CASSPRGSSYNSPLHF.

The chain uses TRBV7-9 and TRBJ1-3; 9 bases are a match to TRBD1. Germline CDR1 SEHNR, CDR2 FQNEAQ (reference sequence). With V trimmed by 1 base and J by 8 bases, 6 bases remained unmatched. This CDR3 has 15 amino acids. CDR3 sequence reads: CASSLDRGRGDTIYF. The CDR3 DNA reads as TGTGCCAGCAGCTTAGACAGGGGGCGAGGCGACACCATATATTTT.

This CDR3 reads CASSSGYEQFF. The CDR3 region has the DNA TGTGCCAGCAGTTCAGGGTATGAGCAGTTCTTC. The rearrangement joins TRBV12-3 or TRBV12-4 to TRBJ2-1, with D perhaps matching TRBD1 (5 bases). The CDR3 totals 11 residues. V lost 4 bases and J lost 8, with 6 bases in between.

V is TRBV27 and J is TRBJ2-5; TRBD1 agrees at 7 bases. Germline assignment: CDR1 MNHEY and CDR2 SMNVEV (reference sequence). Trimming took 2 bases from V and 4 from J; bases not matched to a gene: 7. The CDR3 is made up of 15 amino acids. The CDR3 region is CASSLRARDRETQYF. CDR3 DNA sequence: TGTGCCAGCAGTTTACGGGCTCGGGACAGAGAGACCCAGTACTTC.

This sequence joins TRBV11-2 and TRBJ2-7, with 7 positions matching TRBD1. CDR3 length: 14 residues. Germline loops: CDR1 SGHAT, CDR2 FQNNGV. V shed 0 bases and J 7 bases; nucleotides not matched to a gene: 6. The chain's CDR3 is CASSLETGLGEQYF. DNA of the CDR3: TGTGCCAGCAGCTTAGAGACAGGGTTGGGGGAGCAGTACTTC.

The chain is built from TRBV5-5 and TRBJ1-6, with 7 bases identical to TRBD1. The CDR3 is made up of 15 amino acids. Per germline, CDR1 SGHKS and CDR2 YYEKEE (reference sequence). V shed 3 bases, J shed 7 bases, and the junction held 7 bases outside the gene matches. CDR3 nucleotide sequence: TGTGCCAGCAGCTCCAGACAGGGCGGAAATTCACCCCTCCACTTT. Its translation is CASSSRQGGNSPLHF.

The chain joins TRBV5-4 to TRBJ2-3; 12 positions agree with TRBD2. The CDR3 runs to 17 residues. Germline-derived CDR1 and CDR2 are SGHNT and YYREEE (reference sequence). V dropped 4 bases and J dropped 2; count of bases not matched to a gene: 8. The CDR3 sequence is CASSATTSGGPTDTQYF. The CDR3, as DNA: TGTGCCAGCAGCGCCACAACTAGCGGGGGGCCCACAGATACGCAGTATTTT.